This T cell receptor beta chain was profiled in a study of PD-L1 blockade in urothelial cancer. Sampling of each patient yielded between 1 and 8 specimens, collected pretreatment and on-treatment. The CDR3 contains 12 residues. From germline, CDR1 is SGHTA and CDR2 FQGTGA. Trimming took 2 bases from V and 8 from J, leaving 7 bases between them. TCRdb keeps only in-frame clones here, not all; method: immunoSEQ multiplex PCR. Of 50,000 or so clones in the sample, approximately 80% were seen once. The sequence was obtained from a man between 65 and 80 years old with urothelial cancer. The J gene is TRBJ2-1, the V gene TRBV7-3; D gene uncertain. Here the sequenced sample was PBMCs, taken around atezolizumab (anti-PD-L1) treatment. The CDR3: CASSLDADEQFF. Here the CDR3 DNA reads TGTGCCAGCAGCTTAGATGCGGATGAGCAGTTCTTC.